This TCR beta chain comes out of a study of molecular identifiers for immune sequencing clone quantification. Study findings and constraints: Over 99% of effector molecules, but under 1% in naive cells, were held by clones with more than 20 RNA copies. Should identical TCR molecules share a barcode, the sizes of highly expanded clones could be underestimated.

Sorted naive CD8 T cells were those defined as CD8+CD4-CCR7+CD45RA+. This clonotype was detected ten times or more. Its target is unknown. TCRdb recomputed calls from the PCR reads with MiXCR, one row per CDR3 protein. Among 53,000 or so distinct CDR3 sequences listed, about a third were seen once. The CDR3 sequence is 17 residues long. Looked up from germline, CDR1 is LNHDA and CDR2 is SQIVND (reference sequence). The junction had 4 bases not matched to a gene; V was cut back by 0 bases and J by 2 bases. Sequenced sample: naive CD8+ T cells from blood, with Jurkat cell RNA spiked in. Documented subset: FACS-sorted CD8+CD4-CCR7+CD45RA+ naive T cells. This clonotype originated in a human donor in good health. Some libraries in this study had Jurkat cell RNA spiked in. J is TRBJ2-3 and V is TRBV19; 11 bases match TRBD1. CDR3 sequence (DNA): TGTGCCAGTAGTATAGATGGGACAGGGGGTCTCACAGATACGCAGTATTTT. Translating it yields CASSIDGTGGLTDTQYF.